The clone carrying this TCR beta chain was observed a few times. The data are from a study of spatial heterogeneity in lung cancer. This CDR3 spans 13 amino acids. Germline CDR1 is GTSNPN and CDR2 is SVGIG (reference sequence). Deletions cut 1 base from V and 0 bases from J, with 7 bases between. Time point in this sample: sample taken at primary tumor resection. The input material, whole RNA from tumor, nontumor lung or frozen PBMC, was sequenced unsorted. TCRdb recomputed calls from the 5' RACE reads with MiXCR, one row per CDR3 protein. The table lists around 40,000 distinct CDR3 sequences, roughly 5.6% of them singletons, with roughly 27% in the top ten.

This chain links TRBV30 with TRBJ2-7; D is ambiguous. The material sequenced was PBMCs, taken at surgery. This TCR was sampled from a female donor with early-stage non-small cell lung cancer. CDR3 protein: CAWSDGASYEQYF. DNA for the CDR3: TGTGCCTGGAGTGATGGAGCCTCCTACGAGCAGTACTTC.